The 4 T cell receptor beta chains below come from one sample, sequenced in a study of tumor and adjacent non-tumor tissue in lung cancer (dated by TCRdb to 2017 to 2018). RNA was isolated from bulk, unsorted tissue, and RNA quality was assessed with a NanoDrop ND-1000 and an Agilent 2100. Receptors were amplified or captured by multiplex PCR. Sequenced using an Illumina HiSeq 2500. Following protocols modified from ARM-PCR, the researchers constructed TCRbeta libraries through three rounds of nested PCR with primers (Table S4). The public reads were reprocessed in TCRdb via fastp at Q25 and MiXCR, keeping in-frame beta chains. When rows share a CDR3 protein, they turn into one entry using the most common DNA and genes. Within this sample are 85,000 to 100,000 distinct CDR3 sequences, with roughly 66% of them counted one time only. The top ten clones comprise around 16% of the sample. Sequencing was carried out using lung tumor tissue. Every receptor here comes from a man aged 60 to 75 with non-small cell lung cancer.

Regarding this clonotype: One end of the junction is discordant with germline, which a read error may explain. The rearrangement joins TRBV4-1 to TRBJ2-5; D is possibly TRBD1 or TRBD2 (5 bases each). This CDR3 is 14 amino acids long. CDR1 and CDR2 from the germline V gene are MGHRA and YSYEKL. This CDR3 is CDSSQLWGQETQYF. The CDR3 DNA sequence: TGCGACAGCAGCCAACTGTGGGGGCAAGAGACCCAGTACTTC.

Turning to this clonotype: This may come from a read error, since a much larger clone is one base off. CDR3 DNA sequence: TGCAGTGCAGACAGCTACAATGAGCAGTTATTC. Protein product: CSADSYNEQLF. V is TRBV20-1 and J is TRBJ2-1; a weak D match, TRBD1 (5 bases). The CDR3 is 11 residues long. Per germline, CDR1 DFQATT and CDR2 SNEGSKA (reference sequence).

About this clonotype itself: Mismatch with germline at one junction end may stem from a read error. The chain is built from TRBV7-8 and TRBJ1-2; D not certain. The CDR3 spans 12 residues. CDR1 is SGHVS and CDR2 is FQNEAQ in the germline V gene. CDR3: CVSSSGPHGYTF. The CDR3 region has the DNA TGTGTCAGCAGCTCCGGACCGCACGGCTACACCTTC. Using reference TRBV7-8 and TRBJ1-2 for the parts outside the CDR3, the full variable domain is GAGVSQSPRYKVAKRGQDVALRCDPISGHVSLFWYQQALGQGPEFLTYFQNEAQLDKSGLPSDRFFAERPEGSVSTLKIQRTQQEDSAVYLCVSSSGPHGYTFGSGTRLTVV.

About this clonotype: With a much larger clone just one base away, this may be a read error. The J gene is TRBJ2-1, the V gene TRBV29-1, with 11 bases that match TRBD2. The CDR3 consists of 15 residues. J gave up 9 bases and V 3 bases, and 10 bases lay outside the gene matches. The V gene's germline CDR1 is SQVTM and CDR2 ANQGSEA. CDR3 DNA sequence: TGCAGCGTTGAGACTCCTAGCGGGAGGACCAGTGAGCAGTTCTTC. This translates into CSVETPSGRTSEQFF.